The next 19 T cell receptor beta chains were all read from a single sample in a study of shared clonotypes between healthy human individuals. CD45RO-negative, CCR7-positively selected cells formed the naive CD8 fraction, excluding terminally differentiated effector memory CD45RA+ cells. Clones were sequenced by immunoSEQ multiplex PCR, and TCRdb holds only the in-frame ones, with some missing. Counted here are about 820,000 clones, roughly 92% occurring once; the ten biggest clones make up under 30%. What was sequenced was naive CD8+ T cells sorted from blood. The source of these receptors is a man in his thirties or forties in good health.

Turning to this clone: The junction differs from germline at one of its ends, possibly a read error. This chain joins TRBV6-5 and TRBJ1-1, with D possibly TRBD1 on 6 matching bases. The CDR3 covers 13 residues. Germline CDR1 and CDR2: MNHEY and SVGAGI. The CDR3 region is CASSIDRNAEAFF. In nucleotides, the CDR3 is TGTGCCAGCAGTATAGACAGGAACGCTGAAGCTTTCTTT.

The rearrangement uses TRBV9 and TRBJ2-7; a possible D gene is TRBD2 (5 bases). CDR3 length: 11 residues. V dropped 7 bases and J dropped 4 bases, with 9 bases sitting between them. Germline loops: CDR1 SGDLS, CDR2 YYNGEE. CDR3 region: CASGSAYEQYF. The CDR3 coding sequence is TGTGCCAGCGGGAGTGCGTACGAGCAGTACTTC.

This clone was detected only once. This sequence joins TRBV2 and TRBJ1-5; D unclear. The CDR3 contains 15 residues. From germline, CDR1 is SNHLY and CDR2 FYNNEI. V was trimmed by 7 bases and J by 0 bases, leaving 13 bases between them. In nucleotides, the CDR3 is TGTGCCAGCATGCCCCCGGGAAATAGCAATCAGCCCCAGCATTTT. Translating it yields CASMPPGNSNQPQHF.

The chain links TRBV6-5 to TRBJ2-1; 13 bases align to TRBD2. The V segment lost 9 bases and the J segment 14 bases; nucleotides outside the gene matches: 13. Germline values: CDR1 MNHEY, CDR2 SVGAGI. This CDR3 has 14 amino acids. For the CDR3, the DNA is TGTGCCAGTTGGGGGACTAGCGGGACCGGAGGGGAGTTCTTC. This codes for CASWGTSGTGGEFF.

The chain links TRBV14 to TRBJ2-1; 7 bases are shared with TRBD2. CDR1 is SGHDN and CDR2 is FVKESK in the germline V gene. The ends lost 6 bases at V and 5 bases at J; junction bases unmatched: 7. CDR3 size: 14 residues. CDR3: CASSLVAGDNEQFF. In nucleotides, the CDR3 is TGTGCCAGCAGTCTCGTGGCGGGGGACAATGAGCAGTTCTTC. Drawing the rest from reference TRBV14 and TRBJ2-1, the complete variable domain is EAGVTQFPSHSVIEKGQTVTLRCDPISGHDNLYWYRRVMGKEIKFLLHFVKESKQDESGMPNNRFLAERTGGTYSTLKVQPAELEDSGVYFCASSLVAGDNEQFFGPGTRLTVL.

A word on this clone: Other DNA variants within this sample encode the same CDR3. The gene calls are TRBV27 and TRBJ2-7, with D perhaps TRBD1 or TRBD2 (5 bases each). Germline V gene data show CDR1 as MNHEY and CDR2 as SMNVEV (reference sequence). The CDR3 consists of 15 residues. Trimming left V 2 bases short and J 0 bases short, with 11 bases between. The CDR3 sequence is CASSLGAGSSYEQYF. The CDR3 nucleotides read TGTGCCAGCAGTTTAGGGGCAGGGAGCTCCTACGAGCAGTACTTC.

This clone occurred once. The V gene is TRBV5-5, the J gene TRBJ2-7; D remains ambiguous. The CDR3 is 12 residues long. CDR1 and CDR2 from the germline V gene are SGHKS and YYEKEE (reference sequence). Between the trimmed V and J ends, which lost 3 bases and 4 bases, there was a span of 8 bases. This CDR3 reads CASSSGSYEQYF. As DNA, the CDR3 is TGTGCCAGCAGCTCGGGCAGTTACGAGCAGTACTTC.

The chain links TRBV18 to TRBJ2-7, with 7 bases matching TRBD1. The CDR3 runs to 14 residues. The germline gives CDR1 KGHSH, CDR2 LQKENI. Unmatched junction bases numbered 2, after V lost 3 bases and J lost 0 bases. CDR3 bases: TGTGCCAGCTCACCCGGGACAGCCTCCTACGAGCAGTACTTC. Its translation: CASSPGTASYEQYF. Supplemented by reference TRBV18 and TRBJ2-7, the full variable domain reads NAGVMQNPRHLVRRRGQEARLRCSPMKGHSHVYWYRQLPEEGLKFMVYLQKENIIDESGMPKERFSAEFPKEGPSILRIQQVVRGDSAAYFCASSPGTASYEQYFGPGTRLTVT.

The genes are TRBV28 and TRBJ2-7, with TRBD1 matching over 7 bases. With 6 bases clipped from V and 10 bases from J, the junction kept 15 bases outside the gene matches. This CDR3 spans 14 amino acids. Per the germline V gene, CDR1 is MDHEN and CDR2 is SYDVKM. This chain's CDR3 is CASRSATGLLGQYF. The DNA for the CDR3 is TGTGCCAGCAGATCGGCGACAGGGCTTTTAGGACAGTACTTC.

The V gene is TRBV7-6, the J gene TRBJ2-7; 14 bases fit TRBD2. Germline V lookup: CDR1 SGHVS, CDR2 FNYEAQ. The CDR3 is 16 amino acids. V trimming: 4 bases; J trimming: 3 bases; junction bases outside the gene matches: 5. The CDR3 DNA is TGTGCCAGCAGCTCCGGGACTAGCGGGAGTGACTACGAGCAGTACTTC. It encodes CASSSGTSGSDYEQYF. The entire variable domain, with the rest obtained from reference TRBV7-6 and TRBJ2-7, is as follows: GAGVSQSPRYKVTKRGQDVALRCDPISGHVSLYWYRQALGQGPEFLTYFNYEAQQDKSGLPNDRFSAERPEGSISTLTIQRTEQRDSAMYRCASSSGTSGSDYEQYFGPGTRLTVT.

The rearrangement joins TRBV18 to TRBJ2-3, with D uncertain. Germline-derived CDR1 and CDR2 are KGHSH and LQKENI. V was shortened by 1 base and J by 6 bases, with 17 bases between the two germline ends. The CDR3 is made up of 16 amino acids. The CDR3 loop reads CASSPLDGPESDTQYF. The CDR3, as DNA: TGTGCCAGCTCACCACTTGACGGCCCTGAATCGGATACGCAGTATTTT.

The chain couples TRBV13 to TRBJ2-7, with D possibly called TRBD1 or TRBD2 (5 bases each). Between the trimmed V and J ends, which lost 2 bases and 3 bases, there was a span of 14 bases. The CDR3 loop spans 15 amino acids. Germline CDR1 reads PRHDT; CDR2 reads FYEKMQ (reference sequence). The CDR3 DNA sequence: TGTGCCAGCAGCTTACAGGGAGCCCCTTACTACGAGCAGTACTTC. This sequence encodes CASSLQGAPYYEQYF. Variable domain in full (rest from reference TRBV13 and TRBJ2-7): AAGVIQSPRHLIKEKRETATLKCYPIPRHDTVYWYQQGPGQDPQFLISFYEKMQSDKGSIPDRFSAQQFSDYHSELNMSSLELGDSALYFCASSLQGAPYYEQYFGPGTRLTVT.

The chain carries TRBV11-2 and TRBJ1-1; 7 bases line up with TRBD1. Germline V gene sequence: CDR1 SGHAT, CDR2 FQNNGV. V dropped 5 bases and J dropped 0; count of bases not matched to a gene: 6. This CDR3 has 15 residues. CDR3 residues: CASSPGTEMNTEAFF. The CDR3 DNA reads as TGTGCCAGCAGCCCCGGGACAGAGATGAACACTGAAGCTTTCTTT.

Turning to this clone: One end of the junction is discordant with germline, which a read error may explain. The gene calls are TRBV7-7 and TRBJ2-3; TRBD2 matches 8 bases. The CDR3 is made up of 14 amino acids. Germline values: CDR1 SSHAT, CDR2 FNYEAQ (reference sequence). As DNA, the CDR3 is TGTGCTAGCAGCTTGCGGGGGGGCACAGATACGCAGTATTTT. It yields the protein CASSLRGGTDTQYF.

The chain recombines TRBV19 with TRBJ2-6; D is unresolved. With 0 bases removed from V and 0 bases from J, the gap between germline ends came to 3 bases. The CDR3 sequence is 15 residues long. Looked up from germline, CDR1 is LNHDA and CDR2 is SQIVND (reference sequence). Here the CDR3 DNA reads TGTGCCAGTAGTATAGACAGCTCTGGGGCCAACGTCCTGACTTTC. The encoded protein is CASSIDSSGANVLTF. Complete variable domain (other parts from reference TRBV19 and TRBJ2-6): DGGITQSPKYLFRKEGQNVTLSCEQNLNHDAMYWYRQDPGQGLRLIYYSQIVNDFQKGDIAEGYSVSREKKESFPLTVTSAQKNPTAFYLCASSIDSSGANVLTFGAGSRLTVL.

Turning to this clone: A read error may account for a junction end that differs from germline. The rearrangement joins TRBV18 to TRBJ2-1; 11 nucleotides line up with TRBD2. This CDR3 region has 18 residues. Germline V gene sequence: CDR1 KGHSH, CDR2 LQKENI. CDR3 DNA sequence: TGTGCCAGCTCACGGGACAGAGGACTAGCGGGCTCCTCCAATGAGCAGTTCTTC. It encodes CASSRDRGLAGSSNEQFF.

V and J are TRBV5-4 and TRBJ2-3; D remains unclear. Trimming took 5 bases from V and 2 from J, leaving 15 bases between them. This CDR3 comprises 15 residues. Germline values: CDR1 SGHNT, CDR2 YYREEE (reference sequence). The CDR3: CASRDLDSPTDTQYF. The CDR3 nucleotides read TGTGCCAGCAGAGATCTAGATTCTCCCACAGATACGCAGTATTTT.

V usage is TRBV9 and J usage is TRBJ1-2; no clear D gene. This CDR3 has 12 residues. CDR1 is SGDLS, CDR2 YYNGEE, per germline. The ends were cut back, 7 bases at V and 8 bases at J, with 15 bases in the middle. The CDR3, as DNA: TGTGCCAGCGGTAGGGTTATTCAGGGCTACACCTTC. It yields the protein CASGRVIQGYTF.

This clone has more than one count but fewer than ten. V is TRBV19 and J is TRBJ2-7; tentative D call: TRBD2 (5 bases). V lost 5 bases and J 4 bases, leaving 15 bases between the germline ends. The CDR3 has 14 amino acids. Germline CDR1 and CDR2: LNHDA and SQIVND (reference sequence). CDR3 nucleotides: TGTGCCAGTAGTCCCCATGCGGGCGGGTACGAGCAGTACTTC. Encoded protein: CASSPHAGGYEQYF.